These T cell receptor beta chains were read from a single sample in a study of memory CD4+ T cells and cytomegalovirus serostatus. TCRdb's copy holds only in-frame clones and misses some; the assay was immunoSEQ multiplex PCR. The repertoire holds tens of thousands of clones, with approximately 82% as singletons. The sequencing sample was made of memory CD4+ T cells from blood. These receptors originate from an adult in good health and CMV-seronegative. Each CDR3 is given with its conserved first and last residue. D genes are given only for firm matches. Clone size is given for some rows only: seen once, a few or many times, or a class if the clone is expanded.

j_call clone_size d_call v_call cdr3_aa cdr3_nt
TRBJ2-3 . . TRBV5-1 CATQDQTRSDTQYF TGCGCCACCCAGGACCAGACGCGGTCCGATACGCAGTATTTT
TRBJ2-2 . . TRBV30 CAWSGLGGRGTGELFF TGTGCCTGGAGTGGGCTCGGGGGGCGCGGGACCGGGGAGCTGTTTTTT
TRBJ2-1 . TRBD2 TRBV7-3 CASSLTSGGAYNEQFF TGTGCCAGCAGCTTGACTAGCGGGGGGGCCTACAATGAGCAGTTCTTC
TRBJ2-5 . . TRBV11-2 CASSPPGARETQYF TGTGCCAGCAGCCCCCCGGGGGCTAGAGAGACCCAGTACTTC
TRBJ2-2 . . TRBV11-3 CASSLPTGELFF TGTGCCAGCAGCTTACCAACCGGGGAGCTGTTTTTT
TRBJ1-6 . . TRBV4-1 CASSQEGPHSSSPLHF TGCGCCAGCAGCCAAGAGGGGCCACACTCTAGTTCACCCCTCCACTTT
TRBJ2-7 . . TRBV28 CASSDRYEQYF TGTGCCAGCAGTGACAGGTACGAGCAGTACTTC
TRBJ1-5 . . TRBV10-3 CAISEEGFQPQHF TGTGCCATCAGTGAGGAGGGGTTTCAGCCCCAGCATTTT
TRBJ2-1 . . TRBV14 CASSQDDYNEQFF TGTGCCAGCAGCCAAGATGACTACAATGAGCAGTTCTTC
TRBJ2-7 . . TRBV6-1 CASSRDVGYEQYF TGTGCCAGCAGCAGGGACGTAGGCTACGAGCAGTACTTC
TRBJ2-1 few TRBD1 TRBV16 CASSQWIGQGGDYNEQFF TGTGCCAGCAGCCAATGGATAGGACAGGGAGGCGACTACAATGAGCAGTTCTTC
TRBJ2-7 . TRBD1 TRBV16 CASSQSPRQGAREQYF TGTGCCAGCAGCCAATCCCCGAGACAGGGGGCTCGCGAGCAGTACTTC
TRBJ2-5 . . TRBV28 CASSLGREETQYF TGTGCCAGCAGTTTAGGCAGGGAAGAGACCCAGTACTTC
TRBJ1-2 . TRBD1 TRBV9 CASSGQGALEIFSGYTF TGTGCCAGCAGCGGACAGGGGGCTTTGGAGATCTTCTCTGGCTACACCTTC
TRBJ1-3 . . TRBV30 CACAGGTHTIYF TGTGCCTGCGCCGGGGGCACCCACACCATATATTTT
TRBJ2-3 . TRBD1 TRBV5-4 CASIRDSSTDTQYF TGTGCCAGCATCCGGGACAGTTCCACAGATACGCAGTATTTT
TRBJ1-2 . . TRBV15 CATSRDRDLGSYGYTF TGTGCCACCAGCAGAGATCGGGACCTTGGGTCCTATGGCTACACCTTC
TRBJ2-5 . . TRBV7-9 CASSHLGETQYF TGTGCCAGCAGCCACTTAGGGGAGACCCAGTACTTC
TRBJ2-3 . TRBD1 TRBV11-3 CASSVGQGMTDTQYF TGTGCCAGCAGCGTGGGACAGGGGATGACAGATACGCAGTATTTT
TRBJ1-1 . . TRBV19 CASRTMGLYTEAFF TGTGCCAGTAGAACTATGGGGCTTTACACTGAAGCTTTCTTT
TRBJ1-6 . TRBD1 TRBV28 CASSPWTGEDSPLHF TGTGCCAGCAGTCCTTGGACAGGCGAAGATTCACCCCTCCACTTT
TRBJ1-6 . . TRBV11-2 CASSLKGDSSYNSPLHF TGTGCCAGCAGCTTAAAAGGAGACAGCTCCTATAATTCACCCCTCCACTTT
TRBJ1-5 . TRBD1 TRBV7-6 CASSLETGFGQPQHF TGTGCCAGCAGCTTGGAGACAGGGTTTGGTCAGCCCCAGCATTTT
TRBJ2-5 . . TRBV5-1 CASSLATNQETQYF TGCGCCAGCAGCTTGGCTACTAACCAAGAGACCCAGTACTTC
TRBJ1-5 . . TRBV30 CAWSPTGRLNNQPQHF TGTGCCTGGAGTCCAACGGGAAGACTTAACAATCAGCCCCAGCATTTT
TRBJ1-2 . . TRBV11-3 CASSLEPAMGYGYTF TGTGCCAGCAGCTTAGAGCCAGCCATGGGCTATGGCTACACCTTC
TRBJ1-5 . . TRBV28 CASSFRTAYSNQPQHF TGTGCCAGCAGTTTCCGGACAGCTTATAGCAATCAGCCCCAGCATTTT
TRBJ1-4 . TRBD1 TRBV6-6 CASSSGDSANEKLFF TGTGCCAGCAGCTCCGGGGACAGCGCTAATGAAAAACTGTTTTTT
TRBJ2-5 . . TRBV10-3 CAISENTETQYF TGTGCCATCAGTGAGAACACGGAGACCCAGTACTTC
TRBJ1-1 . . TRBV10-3 CAISTLTGRSTEAFF TGTGCCATCAGTACCCTAACCGGAAGGTCCACTGAAGCTTTCTTT
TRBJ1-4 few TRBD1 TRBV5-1 CASSLGPQGDEKLFF TGCGCCAGCAGCTTGGGGCCACAGGGGGATGAAAAACTGTTTTTT
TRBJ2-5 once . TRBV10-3 CAMATAVQETQYF TGTGCCATGGCAACTGCGGTCCAAGAGACCCAGTACTTC
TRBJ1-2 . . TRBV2 CANPILRDYGYTF TGTGCCAACCCTATCTTAAGAGACTATGGCTACACCTTC
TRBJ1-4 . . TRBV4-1 CASSQDPFGSTRNEKLFF TGCGCCAGCAGCCAAGATCCTTTCGGGTCCACTAGAAATGAAAAACTGTTTTTT
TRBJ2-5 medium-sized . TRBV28 CASSFRDNNPGYF TGTGCCAGCAGTTTTAGAGACAACAACCCTGGGTACTTC
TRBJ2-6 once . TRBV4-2 CASSQGRSGANVLTF TGTGCCAGCAGCCAAGGTCGATCTGGGGCCAACGTCCTGACTTTC
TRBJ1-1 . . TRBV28 CASSSRAGSNTEAFF TGTGCCAGCAGTTCCCGGGCGGGCTCGAACACTGAAGCTTTCTTT
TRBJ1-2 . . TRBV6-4 CASSATGNYGYTF TGTGCCAGCAGTGCCACAGGGAACTATGGCTACACCTTC
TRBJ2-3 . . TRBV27 CATSKGKTHRGTDTQYF TGTGCCACCTCAAAAGGGAAGACTCATAGAGGCACAGATACGCAGTATTTT
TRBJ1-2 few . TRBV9 CASSSTFSNYGYTF TGTGCCAGCAGTTCTACCTTTTCCAACTATGGCTACACCTTC
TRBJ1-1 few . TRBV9 CASSVTPQGINTEAFF TGTGCCAGCAGCGTAACCCCGCAGGGGATCAACACTGAAGCTTTCTTT
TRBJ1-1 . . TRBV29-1 CSVDGPTEAFF TGCAGCGTTGATGGACCGACTGAAGCTTTCTTT
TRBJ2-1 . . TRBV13 CASLRGDSNEQFF TGTGCCAGCCTCCGTGGTGACAGCAATGAGCAGTTCTTC
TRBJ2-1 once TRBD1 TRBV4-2 CASSQLVDGGQGYNEQFF TGTGCCAGCAGCCAGTTGGTTGATGGGGGACAGGGCTACAATGAGCAGTTCTTC
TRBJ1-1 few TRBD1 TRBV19 CASSITGGGTEAFF TGTGCCAGTAGTATTACAGGGGGCGGCACTGAAGCTTTCTTT
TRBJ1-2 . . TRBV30 CAWGQTEANYGYTF TGTGCCTGGGGCCAGACAGAAGCGAACTATGGCTACACCTTC
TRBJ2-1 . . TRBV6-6 CASSPLNEQFF TGTGCCAGCAGCCCCCTCAATGAGCAGTTCTTC
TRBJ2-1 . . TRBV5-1 CASSLQDGYNEQFF TGCGCCAGCAGCTTGCAGGACGGGTACAATGAGCAGTTCTTC
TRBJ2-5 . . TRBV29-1 CSVVNLREQYF TGCAGCGTTGTTAATCTCCGGGAGCAGTACTTC
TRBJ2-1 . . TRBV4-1 CASSQTPVSSYNEQFF TGCGCCAGCAGCCAGACTCCTGTAAGCTCCTACAATGAGCAGTTCTTC
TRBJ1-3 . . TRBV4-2 CASSQDYTPSSGNTIYF TGTGCCAGCAGCCAAGATTATACCCCGAGCTCTGGAAACACCATATATTTT
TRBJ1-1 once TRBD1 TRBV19 CASSIDLWQGASTEAFF TGTGCCAGTAGTATAGATCTGTGGCAGGGGGCGAGTACTGAAGCTTTCTTT
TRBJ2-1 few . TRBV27 CASSLYSIVGGGPSDEQFF TGTGCCAGCAGTTTATATTCCATAGTCGGCGGGGGCCCCTCGGATGAGCAGTTCTTC
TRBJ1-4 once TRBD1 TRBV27 CASSRSGTGSEKLFF TGTGCCAGCAGTCGATCCGGGACAGGGTCTGAAAAACTGTTTTTT
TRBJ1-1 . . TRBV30 CAWRRQRYTEAFF TGTGCCTGGAGAAGGCAGCGATACACTGAAGCTTTCTTT
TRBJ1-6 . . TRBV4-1 CASSPSSRGFSYNSPLHF TGCGCCAGCAGCCCCAGCTCTCGGGGGTTCTCCTATAATTCACCCCTCCACTTT
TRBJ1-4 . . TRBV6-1 CASSEQRNEKLFF TGTGCCAGCAGTGAACAGAGGAATGAAAAACTGTTTTTT
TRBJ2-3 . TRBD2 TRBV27 CASKKKLARGPDTQYF TGTGCCAGCAAAAAGAAACTAGCGAGGGGCCCAGATACGCAGTATTTT
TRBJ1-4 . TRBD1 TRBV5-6 CASSLTGGNEKLFF TGTGCCAGCAGCTTAACAGGGGGGAATGAAAAACTGTTTTTT
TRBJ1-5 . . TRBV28 CASSLDQGYSNQPQHF TGTGCCAGCAGTCTAGACCAGGGTTATAGCAATCAGCCCCAGCATTTT